In this sample, the clone carrying this T cell receptor (beta chain) turned up many times. TCR beta CDR3 regions were amplified from RNA. Primed by the HTBI set, a first-round RT-PCR was run on the TCR CDR3. TCRdb analysed the multiplex PCR reads with MiXCR anew, one entry per CDR3 protein. Of hundreds of thousands of distinct CDR3 sequences listed, around 14% are singletons. CDR1 SGHTA and CDR2 FQGNSA come from the germline V gene. The CDR3 has 17 amino acids. After removal of 1 base from V and 4 bases from J, the junction contained 11 bases not matched to a gene. The record originates from a study of T cells in Graves' hyperthyroidism and ophthalmopathy.

The sequence derives from a woman aged 25 to 45 with Graves' hyperthyroidism that later progressed to Graves' ophthalmopathy. Sample: blood. The gene calls are TRBV7-2 and TRBJ1-2; 8 bases fit TRBD1. This chain's CDR3 is CASSLGPPGQGGYGYTF. The DNA for the CDR3 is TGTGCCAGCAGCTTAGGGCCCCCCGGACAGGGAGGCTATGGCTACACCTTC.